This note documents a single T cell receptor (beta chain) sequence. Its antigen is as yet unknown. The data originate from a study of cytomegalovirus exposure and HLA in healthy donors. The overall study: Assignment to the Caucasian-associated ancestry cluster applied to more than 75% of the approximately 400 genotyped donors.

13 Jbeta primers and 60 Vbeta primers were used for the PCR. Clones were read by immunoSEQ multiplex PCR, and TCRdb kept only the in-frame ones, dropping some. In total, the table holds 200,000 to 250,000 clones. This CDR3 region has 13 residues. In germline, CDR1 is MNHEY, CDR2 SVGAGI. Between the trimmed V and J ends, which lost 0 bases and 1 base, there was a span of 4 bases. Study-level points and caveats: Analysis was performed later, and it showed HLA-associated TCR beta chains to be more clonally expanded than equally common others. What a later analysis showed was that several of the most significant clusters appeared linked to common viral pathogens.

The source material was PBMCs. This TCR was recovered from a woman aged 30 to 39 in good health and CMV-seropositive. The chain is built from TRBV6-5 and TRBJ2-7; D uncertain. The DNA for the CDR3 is TGTGCCAGCAGTTACTCCCGTTCCTACGAGCAGTACTTC. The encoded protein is CASSYSRSYEQYF.